These T cell receptor beta chains were read from a single sample in a study of human T cells and chemical hapten exposure. TCRdb reprocessed the RACE reads via MiXCR and lists one record per CDR3 protein. The sample contains about 380,000 distinct CDR3 sequences, 5% to 6.5% of which appear only once. Sequencing was performed on whole blood, taken in connection with sensitization to the hapten diphenylcyclopropenone (DPC). Receptor source: a woman aged 50 to 60 with alopecia areata. Some clones in this sample may be carry-over from other donors' samples. Both conserved end residues are part of each CDR3. The D gene is left open where the match is weak. Size values are once, few and many counts, or a class for expanded clones, and some rows have none.

D | size | J | V | CDR3 | DNA
NA | many | TRBJ2-5 | TRBV6-6 | CASRDPQETQYF | TGTGCCAGCAGAGACCCTCAAGAGACCCAGTACTTC
NA | many | TRBJ2-1 | TRBV10-3 | CAIKEAGYRDNEQFF | TGTGCCATCAAGGAGGCGGGGTACAGGGACAATGAGCAGTTCTTC
NA | many | TRBJ1-4 | TRBV4-2 | CASSQSEGEKLFF | TGTGCCAGCAGCCAATCGGAAGGGGAAAAACTGTTTTTT
TRBD2 | many | TRBJ2-3 | TRBV6-5 | CASRSGLAADTQYF | TGTGCCAGCAGATCGGGACTAGCAGCAGATACGCAGTATTTT
TRBD2 | many | TRBJ2-3 | TRBV4-1 | CASSQLGAGGVDTQYF | TGCGCCAGCAGCCAACTTGGAGCGGGGGGGGTAGATACGCAGTATTTT
NA | few | TRBJ2-7 | TRBV30 | CAWRRVGEQYF | TGTGCCTGGCGAAGGGTAGGGGAGCAGTACTTC
NA | many | TRBJ2-1 | TRBV4-3 | CASSHEGAGDEQFF | TGCGCCAGCAGCCACGAGGGAGCGGGCGATGAGCAGTTCTTC
TRBD1 | many | TRBJ2-5 | TRBV12-3/TRBV12-4 | CASSQRAELGQHQETQYF | TGTGCCAGCAGCCAGAGGGCTGAGCTGGGACAGCACCAAGAGACCCAGTACTTC
NA | many | TRBJ1-3 | TRBV29-1 | CSVRISGNTIYF | TGCAGCGTTCGGATCTCTGGAAACACCATATATTTT
TRBD2 | NA | TRBJ2-1 | TRBV29-1 | CSVVSGEGEQFF | TGCAGCGTTGTTAGCGGGGAAGGTGAGCAGTTCTTC
NA | many | TRBJ2-5 | TRBV5-1 | CASSHDSNQETQYF | TGCGCCAGCAGCCATGACAGTAACCAAGAGACCCAGTACTTC
NA | few | TRBJ1-1 | TRBV7-8 | CASSLVAGQAEAFF | TGTGCCAGCAGCTTAGTGGCAGGGCAGGCTGAAGCTTTCTTT
TRBD2 | many | TRBJ2-1 | TRBV7-2 | CASSLTGLAHNEQFF | TGTGCCAGCAGCTTAACCGGACTAGCCCACAATGAGCAGTTCTTC
NA | few | TRBJ1-3 | TRBV5-1 | CASRRDTRALSGNTIYF | TGCGCCAGCAGAAGGGACACCCGAGCCCTCTCTGGAAACACCATATATTTT
TRBD1 | NA | TRBJ1-3 | TRBV29-1 | CSGTGATGNTIYF | TGCAGCGGCACAGGGGCCACTGGAAACACCATATATTTT
TRBD1 | NA | TRBJ1-1 | TRBV6-5 | CASSYGGQGGITEAFF | TGTGCCAGCAGTTACGGTGGACAGGGGGGGATCACTGAAGCTTTCTTT
TRBD1 | NA | TRBJ2-7 | TRBV20-1 | CSARATDREYEQYF | TGCAGTGCTAGAGCTACGGACAGGGAGTACGAGCAGTACTTC
NA | few | TRBJ1-1 | TRBV6-2/TRBV6-3 | CASSYVWGNTEAFF | TGTGCCAGCAGTTACGTGTGGGGGAACACTGAAGCTTTCTTT
TRBD2 | many | TRBJ2-2 | TRBV27 | CASSFFGVAGVSGELFF | TGTGCCAGCAGTTTTTTTGGGGTAGCGGGAGTGTCCGGGGAGCTGTTTTTT
TRBD1 | few | TRBJ1-6 | TRBV6-1 | CASSVTGAHNSPLHF | TGTGCCAGCAGTGTTACAGGGGCGCACAATTCACCCCTCCACTTT
NA | many | TRBJ1-1 | TRBV12-3/TRBV12-4 | CASTPGEWTEAFF | TGTGCCAGCACCCCGGGAGAGTGGACTGAAGCTTTCTTT
NA | many | TRBJ2-6 | TRBV7-8 | CASSLFVRSGANVLTF | TGTGCCAGCAGCTTATTCGTCCGCTCTGGGGCCAACGTCCTGACTTTC
TRBD2 | few | TRBJ2-7 | TRBV5-1 | CASRRGDAYEQYF | TGCGCCAGCAGACGGGGGGATGCCTACGAGCAGTACTTC